This entry lists 7 T cell receptor beta chains sequenced from one sample in a study of cytomegalovirus exposure and HLA in healthy donors. Primers included in the PCR were 60 Vbeta and 13 Jbeta primers. The table came from immunoSEQ multiplex PCR; TCRdb's copy has only in-frame clones and leaves some out. The sample records 150,000 to 200,000 clones, about four fifths being singletons. Input material: PBMCs. Source of these receptors: a female donor in good health and CMV-seronegative.

J is TRBJ2-7 and V is TRBV5-4; the D gene is possibly TRBD1 (5 bases). V gave up 3 bases and J gave up 4 bases, with 14 bases separating them. Germline-derived CDR1 and CDR2 are SGHNT and YYREEE (reference sequence). The CDR3 spans 14 residues. The DNA of the CDR3 is TGTGCCAGCAGCTCAAAAGGGGTTATTTACGAGCAGTACTTC. It encodes CASSSKGVIYEQYF.

The J gene is TRBJ1-2, the V gene TRBV7-9, with TRBD1 as a possible D gene (6 bases). Trimming removed 5 bases at V and 6 bases at J, with 13 bases between. This CDR3 is built from 13 residues. Germline V gives CDR1 SEHNR, CDR2 FQNEAQ (reference sequence). The CDR3 coding sequence is TGTGCCAGCAGCCCGTCGGGGGGCAATGGCTACACCTTC. Translation gives CASSPSGGNGYTF. Full variable domain (missing parts from reference TRBV7-9 and TRBJ1-2): DTGVSQNPRHKITKRGQNVTFRCDPISEHNRLYWYRQTLGQGPEFLTYFQNEAQLEKSRLLSDRFSAERPKGSFSTLEIQRTEQGDSAMYLCASSPSGGNGYTFGSGTRLTVV.

The chain carries TRBV18 and TRBJ1-2; the match to TRBD1 covers 8 bases. V lost 8 bases to trimming and J lost 4 bases; unmatched junction nucleotides: 9. In germline, CDR1 is KGHSH, CDR2 LQKENI. The CDR3 sequence is 14 residues long. CDR3 in DNA: TGTGCCAGCGCAAGGGACAGGCAAGCCTATGGCTACACCTTC. Translating it yields CASARDRQAYGYTF. The full variable domain, rest sourced from reference TRBV18 and TRBJ1-2, is NAGVMQNPRHLVRRRGQEARLRCSPMKGHSHVYWYRQLPEEGLKFMVYLQKENIIDESGMPKERFSAEFPKEGPSILRIQQVVRGDSAAYFCASARDRQAYGYTFGSGTRLTVV.

This clone was seen a handful of times. This sequence joins TRBV4-3 and TRBJ2-1; 9 nucleotides agree with TRBD2. V was clipped by 1 base and J by 7 bases; unmatched bases: 8. CDR1 is LGHNA, CDR2 YSLEER, per germline. The CDR3 loop spans 16 amino acids. The CDR3 is CASSQVAGDLQNEQFF. As DNA, the CDR3 is TGCGCCAGCAGCCAAGTAGCGGGAGATTTACAAAATGAGCAGTTCTTC.

This sequence joins TRBV6-1 and TRBJ2-7, with 10 bases fitting TRBD1. Trimming at V came to 4 bases and at J to 3 bases, leaving 9 bases not matched to a gene. CDR1 MNHNS and CDR2 SASEGT come from the germline V gene. This CDR3 comprises 16 residues. CDR3 sequence: CASSARLGQGFYEQYF. CDR3 nucleotide sequence: TGTGCCAGCAGTGCCCGGTTGGGACAGGGGTTCTACGAGCAGTACTTC.

This clone was seen only once. This chain joins TRBV20-1 and TRBJ1-1, with no clear D. The CDR3 is made up of 9 amino acids. Germline assignment: CDR1 DFQATT and CDR2 SNEGSKA (reference sequence). With 7 bases removed from V and 7 bases from J, the gap between germline ends came to 7 bases. The CDR3 protein is CSVVLEAFF. CDR3 nucleotides: TGCAGTGTAGTCCTTGAAGCTTTCTTT.

The V and J genes are TRBV5-8 and TRBJ2-3, with D possibly matching TRBD1 (6 bases). V was clipped by 3 bases and J by 0 bases, with 14 bases between them. This CDR3 region has 16 residues. Germline V gene data show CDR1 as SGHTS and CDR2 as YDEGEE. CDR3 bases: TGTGCCAGCAGCTCCCCGCAGGGGCGGAGCACAGATACGCAGTATTTT. It is translated as CASSSPQGRSTDTQYF.